This T cell receptor beta chain was captured in a study of cytomegalovirus exposure and HLA in healthy donors (TCRdb year 2017). Regarding the complete study: An earlier analysis of 587 of the donors reported 276 Gb of sequence data and 117 million unique TCR beta sequences obtained from 150 million to 200 million T cells. About 320 gigabases of sequencing data and tens of millions of unique TCR sequences were included in an early release covering several hundred HLA-typed donors. Among the roughly 410 genotyped donors, more than 70% belonged to the genetic ancestry cluster associated with self-reported Caucasian donors. The study was designed to test whether signatures of past pathogen exposure could be identified by cataloging public T cell receptors. Using immunosequencing, the study profiled T cell repertoires from about 610 subjects and related those repertoires to cytomegalovirus serostatus. In addition to the first cohort of 650 to 750 subjects, a separate validation cohort of over 90 different subjects was used. The study combined high-throughput TCR immunosequencing, statistical association of individual TCRs with disease status, and machine learning to predict cytomegalovirus infection status. A later analysis re-examined previously published TCR beta repertoires from about 670 donors and added high-resolution HLA genotyping to investigate patterns of TCR occurrence. In the later analysis, no new phenotypic data were used to find candidate immune exposures; instead, reliance was placed on TCR beta sequences and their occurrence across donors. An earlier analysis of 587 of the donors applied high-throughput TCR beta sequencing to assess whether each TCR beta V gene segment acted as functional or pseudogenic. Alongside the repertoire data, information on donor age, sex, ethnicity and CMV serostatus was compiled. A later genetic analysis used genome-wide SNP genotypes for about three fifths of the 666 donors, treating that subset as a discovery cohort. Every repertoire in the discovery cohort had been generated on one and the same sequencing platform. Both class I and class II loci were covered by HLA typing, at four-digit resolution. The number of typed donors differed by locus: 629-630 for A, B, C, DRB1 and DQB1; 522 for DQA1; 606 for DPA1; and around 450 for DPB1. Roughly 5 DR-DQ haplotypes were treated as single units for association and clustering because of strong linkage in the cohort. On average, roughly 240,000 unique TCR beta nucleotide sequences were sequenced per donor among 398 genotyped donors of the cohort, with about 19% of those sequences being non-productive.

The library came from the immunoSEQ multiplex PCR assay. The multiplex PCR relied on a mix of 60 forward primers for TCR Vbeta segments and 13 reverse primers for TCR Jbeta segments. The CDR3 region of rearranged TCR beta genes was amplified from genomic DNA with a multiplex PCR assay. Amplified TCR beta libraries were sequenced as 87-base-pair reads on the Illumina HiSeq System. The original pipeline was this. In a later analysis, 77 million or so unique TCR beta chains were counted across the roughly 700 repertoires, and about 9.9 million of these chains were shared by at least two donors. Raw reads were error-corrected and collapsed into unique sequences by a nearest-neighbor algorithm in which closely related sequences were merged to remove PCR and sequencing errors. V, D and J gene segments were assigned by aligning CDR3 sequences to IMGT reference sequences. For a sequence to be retained, at least a six-nucleotide match to both a V gene segment and a J gene segment was required. Rearrangements were called productive when the CDR3 lacked stop codons and stayed in frame with V and J; all others were non-productive. CDR3 was defined by IMGT convention, running from the second conserved V-encoded cysteine to the conserved J-encoded phenylalanine. In an earlier analysis of more than 550 of the donors, sequences lacking an unambiguous match to a single V gene segment were excluded. In an earlier analysis of approximately 590 of the donors, V segments were called functional above 56.7% productive rearrangements and were called segregating when the between-donor standard deviation exceeded 5%. To diagnose cytomegalovirus status from the catalog of TCR beta chain sequences, a statistical classification framework was built. In a later analysis, TCR nucleotide sequences were compared against IMGT/GENE-DB human TR gene sequences so that V and J genes could be assigned. The TCRdist pipeline was used in a later analysis to assign CDR3 sequences and most-parsimonious VDJ recombination scenarios. In a later analysis, every TCR beta chain was defined by the combination of its CDR3 amino acid sequence and its V-gene family, and reads without a unique V-gene family were dropped. In a later analysis, fewer than 600 highly shared, low-generation-probability nucleotide sequences were removed to address suspected cross-contamination and a sequencing artifact. For each public chain, a later analysis derived a clonal expansion index from normalized ranks of inferred template counts within each repertoire. A later analysis computed generation probabilities with a VDJ recombination model fitted to out-of-frame rearrangements, and checked the results against IGoR. In a later analysis, hypergeometric tests were used to score TCR-TCR, TCR-HLA and TCR-CMV co-occurrence, with a repertoire-size bias correction applied to TCR pairs. A later analysis estimated false discovery rates by permuting HLA or CMV assignments 20 times. In a later analysis, co-occurring TCRs were grouped using DBSCAN, with TCRdist sequence similarity added in when clustering inside HLA-allele-positive subsets. Co-occurrence clustering excluded repertoires with fewer than 30,000 or more than 120,000 public chains, plus five with anomalous nucleotide sharing. TCRdb took this table from immuneACCESS and kept in-frame rearrangements with V and J called. Such tables lack part of the clones; where checked against another copy, unresolved V genes explain under half of the gap, and the rest is unexplained. The V and J calls and the clone size are those of that table, but D and trimming were determined from the DNA. The sample table holds about 230,000 clones, of which around 80% were seen once. Approximately 0.47% of the sample lies in the top ten.

Germline trimming amounts to 5 bases on V and 8 bases on J, with 5 as the count of junction bases outside the gene matches. The germline V gene (reference sequence) supplies CDR1 WNHNN and CDR2 SYGVQD. The CDR3, from cysteine to phenylalanine, totals 14 residues. Of all the DNA, just the CDR3 is kept, 42 bases in frame from base 1. The cohort comprised some 730 healthy bone marrow donors. At the time of sampling, all cohort members were nominally healthy, though unrecorded immune exposures were likely present. The donor was CMV seronegative and belonged to the group of over 300 seronegative cohort members. Each donor provided a peripheral blood sample, and peripheral blood mononuclear cells were used for TCR beta sequencing. Genomic DNA extraction from the blood cell samples was performed with the Qiagen DNeasy Blood Extraction Kit. Broad study findings and their caveats: Most TCR sequences were observed very rarely across donors, whereas some public TCRs were present in many individuals. Linkage disequilibrium might explain the correlated functional status among segregating V segments, but an unknown experimental factor could not be excluded. A later analysis associated approximately 17,000 TCR beta sequences with specific HLA alleles at a false discovery rate of 0.05. V-gene and J-gene trimming of TCR beta chains was associated with a missense DCLRE1C variant in a later genetic analysis, and the association was replicated in an independent cohort. Roughly uniform sequencing depth across donors was assumed in presence/absence analyses, although this assumption may not hold. HLA typing was unavailable for some donors at each locus, so association tests used only the typed subset. Because the 87-base-pair reads could not distinguish some IMGT-functional V segments, including TRBV6-2 and TRBV6-3, those segments were excluded. In a later analysis, several top co-occurrence clusters were reported to appear linked to parvovirus B19, influenza, CMV and Epstein-Barr virus. A later analysis found that HLA-associated TCR beta chains were more clonally expanded and had lower generation probabilities than equally common non-associated chains. A further reported finding was that TCR beta sequences accurately predicted the HLA-A and HLA-B alleles for most subjects in the first cohort. CMV serostatus was the only immune exposure information available for the cohort. Most CMV-associated TCR beta chains appeared to be HLA-restricted in a later analysis, and the HLA associations seemed to be driven largely by CMV exposure. Assigning TCR associations to individual alleles was difficult when HLA alleles, especially DR and DQ, strongly co-occurred. The cohort was sequenced for TCR beta chains only, and without alpha or paired-chain data the features that could be detected were limited. In both the original and validation cohorts, the classifier was reported to diagnose cytomegalovirus status with high specificity and sensitivity. In the study, approximately 160 TCR beta chains were listed as associated with cytomegalovirus. A cluster of highly shared sequence variants was judged likely to be a technical artifact of the sequencing pipeline. In vitro tests confirmed that three of the cytomegalovirus-associated TCR beta chains recognize cytomegalovirus antigens. According to a later analysis, TCR association rates differed among HLA loci, with DRB1 alleles showing the most associated TCRs and HLA-C alleles showing the fewest. According to the authors, the approach could potentially be generalized to other disease states and immunological phenotypes. Over 15 rarely observed V segments, including chromosome 9 orphons, were excluded from the earlier analysis of a few hundred of the donors because counts were too low. Broadly in line with IMGT annotations, most TCR beta V segments showed up in productive rearrangements about 87% or about 30% of the time in an earlier analysis of some 590 of the donors. In a later genetic analysis, fewer N-insertions in productive TCRs were reported among donors in an Asian-associated ancestry cluster than the roughly 640-donor mean.

Remarks on this clone: Its cognate antigen has yet to be identified. No per-base quality is available; no much larger clone lies one base away.

The sequence is built from TRBV10-1 and TRBJ2-1; 11 middle bases align to TRBD2. The sequenced sample consisted of PBMCs. This sequence originates from a boy aged 5-17 years in good health and CMV-seronegative. The CDR3 amino acid sequence is: CASSLAGGTHEQFF. The DNA sequence is given as TGCGCCAGCAGTCTAGCGGGGGGTACGCATGAGCAGTTCTTC.